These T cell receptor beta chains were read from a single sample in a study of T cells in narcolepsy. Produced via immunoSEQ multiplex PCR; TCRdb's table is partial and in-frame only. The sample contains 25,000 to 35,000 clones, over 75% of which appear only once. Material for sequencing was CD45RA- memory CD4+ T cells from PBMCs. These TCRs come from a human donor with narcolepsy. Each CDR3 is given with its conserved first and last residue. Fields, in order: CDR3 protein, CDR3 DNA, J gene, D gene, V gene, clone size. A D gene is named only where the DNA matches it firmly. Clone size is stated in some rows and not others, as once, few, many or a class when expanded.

CDR3: CASTLDSSKQYF
DNA: TGTGCCAGCACCTTGGACAGCTCAAAGCAGTACTTC
J: TRBJ2-7
D: -
V: TRBV2
size: -

CDR3: CAISESFTGSYTF
DNA: TGTGCCATCAGTGAGTCATTTACAGGATCCTACACCTTC
J: TRBJ1-2
D: -
V: TRBV10-3
size: few

CDR3: CASSSGQGIGYTF
DNA: TGTGCCAGCAGCTCGGGACAGGGGATCGGCTACACCTTC
J: TRBJ1-2
D: TRBD1
V: TRBV7-3
size: -

CDR3: CASSLGAQGAIGTDTQYF
DNA: TGTGCCAGCAGCTTAGGCGCACAGGGGGCCATCGGCACAGATACGCAGTATTTT
J: TRBJ2-3
D: TRBD1
V: TRBV7-6
size: -

CDR3: CASSPGQTNNSPLHF
DNA: TGCGCCAGCAGCCCGGGACAGACAAATAATTCACCCCTCCACTTT
J: TRBJ1-6
D: TRBD1
V: TRBV4-3
size: -

CDR3: CASSLGGDTQYF
DNA: TGTGCCAGCAGCTTAGGTGGTGATACGCAGTATTTT
J: TRBJ2-3
D: -
V: TRBV11-2
size: -

CDR3: CASSYGTRSGEQFF
DNA: TGTGCCAGCAGCTATGGGACTAGGTCGGGTGAGCAGTTCTTC
J: TRBJ2-1
D: TRBD2
V: TRBV7-2
size: -

CDR3: CASSLGREGGYTF
DNA: TGTGCCAGCAGCTTAGGCAGGGAGGGTGGCTACACCTTC
J: TRBJ1-2
D: -
V: TRBV7-2
size: -

CDR3: CASSLAGDSSYEQYF
DNA: TGTGCCAGCAGCTTAGCGGGGGACAGCTCCTACGAGCAGTACTTC
J: TRBJ2-7
D: TRBD1
V: TRBV7-2
size: -

CDR3: CASSLYIAGGTDTQYF
DNA: TGTGCCAGCAGCTTATATATAGCGGGGGGGACAGATACGCAGTATTTT
J: TRBJ2-3
D: TRBD2
V: TRBV7-2
size: -

CDR3: CASSEALRAGNYGYTF
DNA: TGTGCCAGCAGTGAAGCGCTTAGGGCAGGGAACTATGGCTACACCTTC
J: TRBJ1-2
D: -
V: TRBV2
size: -

CDR3: CATSRGPAETQYF
DNA: TGTGCCACCAGCAGAGGCCCAGCGGAGACCCAGTACTTC
J: TRBJ2-5
D: -
V: TRBV15
size: -

CDR3: CASSPDRYGYTF
DNA: TGTGCCAGCAGCCCCGACCGCTATGGCTACACCTTC
J: TRBJ1-2
D: -
V: TRBV7-2
size: -

CDR3: CASSVSINEKLFF
DNA: TGTGCCAGCAGTGTAAGCATTAATGAAAAACTGTTTTTT
J: TRBJ1-4
D: -
V: TRBV6-1
size: -

CDR3: CASSLGLAGTDTQYF
DNA: TGTGCCAGCAGCTTAGGGCTAGCGGGCACAGATACGCAGTATTTT
J: TRBJ2-3
D: TRBD2
V: TRBV7-2
size: -

CDR3: CASGKDSSNTEAFF
DNA: TGTGCTAGTGGCAAGGACAGTTCGAACACTGAAGCTTTCTTT
J: TRBJ1-1
D: -
V: TRBV12-5
size: -

CDR3: CAWTRQGNTGELFF
DNA: TGTGCCTGGACCCGACAGGGGAACACCGGGGAGCTGTTTTTT
J: TRBJ2-2
D: TRBD1
V: TRBV30
size: -

CDR3: CASSLGGTVSSYEQYF
DNA: TGTGCCAGCAGTTTGGGCGGGACAGTGAGCTCCTACGAGCAGTACTTC
J: TRBJ2-7
D: -
V: TRBV27
size: -

CDR3: CASSPAIGGVRYNSPLHF
DNA: TGTGCCAGCAGCCCGGCAATCGGGGGTGTTCGTTATAATTCACCCCTCCACTTT
J: TRBJ1-6
D: -
V: TRBV14
size: -

CDR3: CASSRDLGAYNEQFF
DNA: TGTGCCAGCTCACGGGACCTCGGGGCCTACAATGAGCAGTTCTTC
J: TRBJ2-1
D: -
V: TRBV18
size: -

CDR3: CASSPGDSRRNTEAFF
DNA: TGTGCCAGCAGCCCGGGAGACTCCAGGAGGAACACTGAAGCTTTCTTT
J: TRBJ1-1
D: -
V: TRBV5-8
size: -

CDR3: CASSEGSGPEAFF
DNA: TGTGCCAGCAGTGAAGGGTCCGGACCTGAAGCTTTCTTT
J: TRBJ1-1
D: -
V: TRBV6-5
size: -

CDR3: CASSESEINYGYTF
DNA: TGTGCCAGCAGTGAATCGGAAATTAACTATGGCTACACCTTC
J: TRBJ1-2
D: -
V: TRBV2
size: -

CDR3: CASSSHSTGTEAFF
DNA: TGTGCCAGCAGCTCCCACTCGACCGGGACTGAAGCTTTCTTT
J: TRBJ1-1
D: -
V: TRBV14
size: -

CDR3: CASSPSVNYGYTF
DNA: TGTGCCAGCAGCCCGTCGGTGAACTATGGCTACACCTTC
J: TRBJ1-2
D: -
V: TRBV14
size: -

CDR3: CASSSKPHSNNSPLHF
DNA: TGTGCCAGCAGTTCAAAGCCCCACTCCAATAATTCACCCCTCCACTTT
J: TRBJ1-6
D: -
V: TRBV27
size: few

CDR3: CATSRGGPGNQPQHF
DNA: TGTGCCACCAGCAGAGGAGGTCCTGGCAATCAGCCCCAGCATTTT
J: TRBJ1-5
D: -
V: TRBV15
size: -

CDR3: CASSPFDNQPQHF
DNA: TGTGCCAGCAGCCCGTTCGATAATCAGCCCCAGCATTTT
J: TRBJ1-5
D: -
V: TRBV6-5
size: -

CDR3: CASSLRLAGIYNEQFF
DNA: TGTGCCAGCAGCTTACGGCTAGCGGGGATCTACAATGAGCAGTTCTTC
J: TRBJ2-1
D: TRBD2
V: TRBV11-2
size: -

CDR3: CASSVRADNNSPLHF
DNA: TGTGCCAGCAGCGTAAGGGCAGATAATAATTCACCCCTCCACTTT
J: TRBJ1-6
D: -
V: TRBV9
size: -

CDR3: CASSFHDTGELFF
DNA: TGTGCCAGTAGTTTCCACGACACCGGGGAGCTGTTTTTT
J: TRBJ2-2
D: -
V: TRBV19
size: -

CDR3: CASSNDLRDREYTEAFF
DNA: TGTGCCAGCAGCAACGACCTACGGGACAGAGAGTACACTGAAGCTTTCTTT
J: TRBJ1-1
D: -
V: TRBV21-1
size: -

CDR3: CASSQVGGVTGYRFYNEQFF
DNA: TGTGCCAGCAGCCAAGTTGGAGGGGTCACAGGCTATAGGTTTTACAATGAGCAGTTCTTC
J: TRBJ2-1
D: -
V: TRBV14
size: -

CDR3: CASSPQGAGETQYF
DNA: TGTGCCAGCAGCCCACAGGGGGCAGGGGAGACCCAGTACTTC
J: TRBJ2-5
D: TRBD1
V: TRBV5-4
size: -

CDR3: CASSPSRTEAFF
DNA: TGTGCCAGCAGCCCCTCACGAACTGAAGCTTTCTTT
J: TRBJ1-1
D: -
V: TRBV7-2
size: -

CDR3: CASSSQGWNTEAFF
DNA: TGTGCCAGCAGTTCACAGGGTTGGAACACTGAAGCTTTCTTT
J: TRBJ1-1
D: -
V: TRBV6-6
size: -

CDR3: CASSLVTANTEAFF
DNA: TGTGCCAGCAGCTTAGTGACAGCGAACACTGAAGCTTTCTTT
J: TRBJ1-1
D: -
V: TRBV11-2
size: few

CDR3: CASSSFGLVSISYEQYF
DNA: TGTGCCAGCAGCTCTTTCGGACTAGTTTCCATCTCCTACGAGCAGTACTTC
J: TRBJ2-7
D: TRBD2
V: TRBV5-6
size: -

CDR3: CATSTTAHYEQYF
DNA: TGTGCCACCTCTACAACCGCGCACTACGAGCAGTACTTC
J: TRBJ2-7
D: -
V: TRBV6-1
size: -

CDR3: CASSRLAGGYEQFF
DNA: TGTGCCAGCAGCCGACTAGCGGGGGGATATGAGCAGTTCTTC
J: TRBJ2-1
D: TRBD2
V: TRBV7-6
size: -

CDR3: CASRDYSSYEQYF
DNA: TGTGCCAGCCGGGACTACTCCTCCTACGAGCAGTACTTC
J: TRBJ2-7
D: TRBD2
V: TRBV5-8
size: -

CDR3: CASSLASGANVLTF
DNA: TGTGCCAGCAGCTTAGCGTCCGGGGCCAACGTCCTGACTTTC
J: TRBJ2-6
D: -
V: TRBV7-2
size: -

CDR3: CASSLPKTGEDYGNTIYF
DNA: TGTGCCAGCAGCCTACCGAAGACAGGGGAGGACTATGGAAACACCATATATTTT
J: TRBJ1-3
D: TRBD1
V: TRBV5-6
size: -

CDR3: CATSSQGQGRAGQFF
DNA: TGTGCCACCAGCAGCCAAGGACAGGGCCGGGCGGGGCAGTTCTTC
J: TRBJ2-1
D: TRBD1
V: TRBV15
size: -